Listed below are T cell receptor beta chains from one sample, sequenced in a study of beta chain features in type 1 diabetes. Method: immunoSEQ multiplex PCR; TCRdb's copy keeps in-frame clones and lacks some. The sample yields 600,000 to 700,000 clones, about an eighth seen once. Sequencing was carried out using naive CD4+ T cells from blood. The receptor source for this set is a man between 18 and 29 years old with type 1 diabetes. Both conserved end residues are part of each CDR3. Each record gives: clone size, J gene, V gene, D gene, CDR3 protein, CDR3 DNA. D genes are given only for firm matches. Some rows mark clone size as missing; the rest say once, few, many or name a class of expanded clone.

clone size: NA; J gene: TRBJ2-5; V gene: TRBV30; D gene: NA; CDR3 protein: CAWTQRPGETQYF; CDR3 DNA: TGTGCCTGGACCCAAAGGCCGGGAGAGACCCAGTACTTC
clone size: NA; J gene: TRBJ2-3; V gene: TRBV5-1; D gene: NA; CDR3 protein: CASSPDTDTQYF; CDR3 DNA: TGCGCCAGCAGCCCTGATACAGATACGCAGTATTTT
clone size: NA; J gene: TRBJ1-1; V gene: TRBV5-1; D gene: NA; CDR3 protein: CASSLEGSTEAFF; CDR3 DNA: TGCGCCAGCAGCTTGGAAGGGAGCACTGAAGCTTTCTTT
clone size: few; J gene: TRBJ1-6; V gene: TRBV7-9; D gene: NA; CDR3 protein: CASSLRDSPLHF; CDR3 DNA: TGTGCCAGCAGCTTAAGGGATTCACCCCTCCACTTT
clone size: NA; J gene: TRBJ2-5; V gene: TRBV11-3; D gene: TRBD2; CDR3 protein: CASSESGGPFETQYF; CDR3 DNA: TGTGCCAGCAGCGAAAGCGGGGGGCCGTTTGAGACCCAGTACTTC
clone size: few; J gene: TRBJ2-1; V gene: TRBV30; D gene: TRBD2; CDR3 protein: CAWSVQAAGGDYEQFF; CDR3 DNA: TGTGCCTGGAGTGTACAAGCAGCGGGGGGTGATTATGAGCAGTTCTTC
clone size: NA; J gene: TRBJ2-2; V gene: TRBV7-3; D gene: NA; CDR3 protein: CASSLSGQTTGELFF; CDR3 DNA: TGTGCCAGCAGCTTATCTGGACAGACCACCGGGGAGCTGTTTTTT
clone size: few; J gene: TRBJ2-7; V gene: TRBV30; D gene: NA; CDR3 protein: CAWRGGASYEQYF; CDR3 DNA: TGTGCCTGGAGGGGAGGCGCATCCTACGAGCAGTACTTC
clone size: few; J gene: TRBJ2-2; V gene: TRBV7-9; D gene: NA; CDR3 protein: CASSPDRNTGELFF; CDR3 DNA: TGTGCCAGCAGCCCGGACAGGAACACCGGGGAGCTGTTTTTT
clone size: few; J gene: TRBJ2-5; V gene: TRBV5-1; D gene: NA; CDR3 protein: CASSSRDTTQYF; CDR3 DNA: TGCGCCAGCAGCTCTAGAGACACCACCCAGTACTTC
clone size: NA; J gene: TRBJ1-1; V gene: TRBV6-5; D gene: NA; CDR3 protein: CASSLGTPNTEAFF; CDR3 DNA: TGTGCCAGCAGTTTGGGGACACCGAACACTGAAGCTTTCTTT
clone size: few; J gene: TRBJ1-4; V gene: TRBV2; D gene: TRBD1; CDR3 protein: CASSEDRSAFF; CDR3 DNA: TGTGCCAGCAGCGAGGACAGGAGTGCGTTTTTT
clone size: NA; J gene: TRBJ1-4; V gene: TRBV29-1; D gene: NA; CDR3 protein: CSVEKGDGEKLFF; CDR3 DNA: TGCAGCGTTGAAAAAGGGGACGGTGAAAAACTGTTTTTT
clone size: NA; J gene: TRBJ2-7; V gene: TRBV4-1; D gene: TRBD2; CDR3 protein: CASSPAGTKNYEQYF; CDR3 DNA: TGCGCCAGCAGCCCGGCAGGGACTAAGAATTACGAGCAGTACTTC
clone size: NA; J gene: TRBJ1-6; V gene: TRBV6-6; D gene: NA; CDR3 protein: CASSFGRANSPLHF; CDR3 DNA: TGTGCCAGCAGCTTCGGTAGAGCCAATTCACCCCTCCACTTT
clone size: NA; J gene: TRBJ1-1; V gene: TRBV10-3; D gene: NA; CDR3 protein: CAISEQGMNTEAFF; CDR3 DNA: TGTGCCATCAGTGAGCAGGGTATGAACACTGAAGCTTTCTTT
clone size: NA; J gene: TRBJ2-2; V gene: TRBV7-9; D gene: TRBD2; CDR3 protein: CASIAGEAGELFF; CDR3 DNA: TGTGCCAGCATTGCGGGGGAGGCCGGGGAGCTGTTTTTT
clone size: few; J gene: TRBJ1-1; V gene: TRBV18; D gene: NA; CDR3 protein: CASSPQERQGEAFF; CDR3 DNA: TGTGCCAGCTCACCACAGGAGCGGCAGGGTGAAGCTTTCTTT
clone size: NA; J gene: TRBJ2-5; V gene: TRBV6-5; D gene: NA; CDR3 protein: CASSYSSQQETQYF; CDR3 DNA: TGTGCCAGCAGTTACTCATCGCAGCAAGAGACCCAGTACTTC
clone size: NA; J gene: TRBJ2-1; V gene: TRBV7-2; D gene: TRBD2; CDR3 protein: CASRPGGASSYNEQFF; CDR3 DNA: TGTGCCAGCAGACCCGGGGGGGCGAGCTCCTACAATGAGCAGTTCTTC
clone size: NA; J gene: TRBJ2-3; V gene: TRBV2; D gene: NA; CDR3 protein: CASIPGLSTDTQYF; CDR3 DNA: TGTGCCAGTATCCCGGGACTGAGCACAGATACGCAGTATTTT
clone size: NA; J gene: TRBJ1-5; V gene: TRBV5-6; D gene: NA; CDR3 protein: CASSPGPGRYSNQPQHF; CDR3 DNA: TGTGCCAGCAGCCCAGGGCCAGGGCGGTATAGCAATCAGCCCCAGCATTTT
clone size: few; J gene: TRBJ2-7; V gene: TRBV6-1; D gene: NA; CDR3 protein: CASSARRRGKNLDEQYF; CDR3 DNA: TGTGCCAGCAGTGCCCGACGAAGGGGAAAGAATCTCGACGAGCAGTACTTC
clone size: NA; J gene: TRBJ1-5; V gene: TRBV11-2; D gene: NA; CDR3 protein: CASSLGTANQPQHF; CDR3 DNA: TGTGCCAGCAGCTTAGGGACAGCAAATCAGCCCCAGCATTTT
clone size: NA; J gene: TRBJ2-5; V gene: TRBV2; D gene: TRBD2; CDR3 protein: CASSVPSGGKETQYF; CDR3 DNA: TGTGCCAGCAGTGTCCCTAGCGGGGGAAAAGAGACCCAGTACTTC
clone size: few; J gene: TRBJ2-7; V gene: TRBV7-3; D gene: TRBD2; CDR3 protein: CASSLAGGGKKQYF; CDR3 DNA: TGTGCCAGCAGCTTAGCTGGCGGGGGAAAAAAGCAGTACTTC
clone size: NA; J gene: TRBJ1-1; V gene: TRBV15; D gene: NA; CDR3 protein: CATSRTGTEAFF; CDR3 DNA: TGTGCCACCAGCAGAACCGGGACAGAAGCTTTCTTT
clone size: NA; J gene: TRBJ2-3; V gene: TRBV6-5; D gene: NA; CDR3 protein: CASSYFGRGADTQYF; CDR3 DNA: TGTGCCAGCAGTTACTTCGGCAGGGGAGCAGATACGCAGTATTTT
clone size: NA; J gene: TRBJ1-2; V gene: TRBV29-1; D gene: TRBD1; CDR3 protein: CSVEAGGNYGYTF; CDR3 DNA: TGCAGCGTTGAAGCAGGGGGGAACTATGGCTACACCTTC